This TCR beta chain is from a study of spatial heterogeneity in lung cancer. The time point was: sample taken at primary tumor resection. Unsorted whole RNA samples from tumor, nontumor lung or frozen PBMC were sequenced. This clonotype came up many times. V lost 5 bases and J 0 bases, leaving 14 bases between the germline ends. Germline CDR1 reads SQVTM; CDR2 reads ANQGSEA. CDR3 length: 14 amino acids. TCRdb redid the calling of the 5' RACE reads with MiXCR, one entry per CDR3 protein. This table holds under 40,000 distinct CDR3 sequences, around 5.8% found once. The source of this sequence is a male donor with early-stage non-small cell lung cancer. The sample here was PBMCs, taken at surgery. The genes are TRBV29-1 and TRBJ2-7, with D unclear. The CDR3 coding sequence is TGCAGCGTTATAAAGGCCCAAAACTCCTACGAGCAGTACTTC. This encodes CSVIKAQNSYEQYF.